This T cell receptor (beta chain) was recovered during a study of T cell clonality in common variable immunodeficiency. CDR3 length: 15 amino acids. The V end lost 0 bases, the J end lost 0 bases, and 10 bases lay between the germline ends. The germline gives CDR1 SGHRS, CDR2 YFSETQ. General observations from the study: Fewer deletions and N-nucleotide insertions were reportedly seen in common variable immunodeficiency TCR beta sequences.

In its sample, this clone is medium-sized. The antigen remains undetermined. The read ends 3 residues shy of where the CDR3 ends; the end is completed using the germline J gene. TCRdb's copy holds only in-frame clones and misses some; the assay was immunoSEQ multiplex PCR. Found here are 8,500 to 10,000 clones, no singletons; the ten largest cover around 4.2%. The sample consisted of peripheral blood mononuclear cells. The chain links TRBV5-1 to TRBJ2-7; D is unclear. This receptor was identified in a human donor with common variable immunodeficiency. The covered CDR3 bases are TGCGCCAGCAGCTTGGAATCCACAGTCTCCTACGAG. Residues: CASSLESTVSYE. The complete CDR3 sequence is CASSLESTVSYEQYF.